This TCR beta chain was recorded in a study of vaccination effects on CD4 cells after COVID-19. A 10-day culture period preceded the isolation of CD4+ T cells. Vaccination of participants consisted of two doses of either the BNT162b2 or mRNA-1273 vaccine. Half-medium changes using IL-2 medium occurred on days 3 and 7. Comments on this clone: Its cognate antigen is unknown.

CDR3 length: 15 residues. V was pared by 0 bases and J by 6 bases, with 11 bases between. CDR1 and CDR2 from the germline V gene are LGHNA and YSLEER. Measured with immunoSEQ multiplex PCR; TCRdb has only the in-frame clones, and not every one. The data contain fewer than 75,000 clones, over 75% of them seen just once; the ten biggest clones take up approximately 2.3%. This sample comprised CD4+ T cells from PBMCs cultured without peptide, obtained after COVID-19 vaccination. This chain connects TRBV4-3 to TRBJ2-2; the D gene is possibly TRBD1 (6 bases). The TCR originated in a human donor who received a COVID-19 vaccine. CDR3 region: CASSQETAGAGELFF. The CDR3, as DNA: TGCGCCAGCAGCCAAGAAACAGCAGGGGCCGGGGAGCTGTTTTTT.